These 17 T cell receptor beta chains originate from one sample sequenced in a study of blood T cell repertoires in COVID-19. The table came from immunoSEQ multiplex PCR; TCRdb's copy has only in-frame clones and leaves some out. The sample lists 250,000 to 300,000 clones, about nine tenths seen once, with approximately 1.2% in the top ten. What was sequenced was PBMCs or T cells enriched from blood (not recorded which). Receptors were obtained from a woman aged 25 to 45 who had recovered from COVID-19.

The rearrangement links TRBV6-6 to TRBJ1-5; D gene ambiguous. Germline V gene data show CDR1 as MNHNY and CDR2 as SVGAGI (reference sequence). V was pared by 5 bases and J by 5 bases, with 10 bases between. CDR3 length: 13 residues. CDR3 in amino acids: CASSKRADQPQHF. CDR3 bases: TGTGCCAGCAGTAAGAGGGCGGATCAGCCCCAGCATTTT.

V usage is TRBV30 and J usage is TRBJ1-2, with D uncertain. Germline V lookup: CDR1 GTSNPN, CDR2 SVGIG (reference sequence). Trimming cost V 0 bases and J 4 bases, with 9 bases left between them. CDR3 length: 13 amino acids. The CDR3: CAWSVAGGYGYTF. The CDR3 nucleotides read TGTGCCTGGAGTGTGGCGGGAGGCTATGGCTACACCTTC.

This clone appeared a single time. J is TRBJ2-2 and V is TRBV6-5; 8 nucleotides match TRBD1. V trimming: 2 bases; J trimming: 1 base; junction bases outside the gene matches: 3. This CDR3 has 16 residues. Germline V gene data show CDR1 as MNHEY and CDR2 as SVGAGI. The CDR3 loop reads CASSYLGTGNTGELFF. The CDR3 DNA reads as TGTGCCAGCAGTTACCTCGGGACAGGGAACACCGGGGAGCTGTTTTTT.

V and J are TRBV19 and TRBJ2-6; 10 bases map to TRBD1. Germline-derived CDR1 and CDR2 are LNHDA and SQIVND (reference sequence). The junction had 6 bases not matched to a gene; V was cut back by 5 bases and J by 2 bases. This CDR3 is 17 amino acids long. This CDR3 reads CASSLGQGIPGANVLTF. The CDR3 region has the DNA TGTGCCAGTAGTCTGGGACAGGGGATCCCTGGGGCCAACGTCCTGACTTTC.

This clone has a single count. The chain couples TRBV28 to TRBJ2-1; TRBD2 matches 10 bases. The germline V gene has CDR1 MDHEN and CDR2 SYDVKM. Trimming at V came to 8 bases and at J to 0 bases, leaving 13 bases not matched to a gene. CDR3 size: 18 residues. This chain's CDR3 is CASVWGASGSYSYNEQFF. CDR3 DNA: TGTGCCAGCGTTTGGGGGGCTAGCGGGAGTTACTCCTACAATGAGCAGTTCTTC. Together with reference TRBV28 and TRBJ2-1, the CDR3 gives the full variable domain: DVKVTQSSRYLVKRTGEKVFLECVQDMDHENMFWYRQDPGLGLRLIYFSYDVKMKEKGDIPEGYSVSREKKERFSLILESASTNQTSMYLCASVWGASGSYSYNEQFFGPGTRLTVL.

J is TRBJ2-1 and V is TRBV5-1, with TRBD2 matching 13 bases. The J segment lost 13 bases and the V segment lost 3 bases, leaving 7 bases of the junction unmatched. The CDR3 is 14 amino acids. Germline V lookup: CDR1 SGHRS, CDR2 YFSETQ. The DNA for the CDR3 is TGCGCCAGCAGCTGGGAAGGGACTAGCGGGAATCAGTTCTTC. Protein: CASSWEGTSGNQFF.

This chain links TRBV25-1 with TRBJ1-2, with unresolved D. From germline, CDR1 is MGHDK and CDR2 SYGVNS. The CDR3 loop spans 13 amino acids. With 4 bases removed from V and 3 bases from J, the gap between germline ends came to 9 bases. CDR3 coding DNA: TGTGCCAGCAGTGTCCGGGGTGACTATGGCTACACCTTC. It encodes CASSVRGDYGYTF.

CDR3 coding DNA: TGCGCCAGCAGCCAAGGGTTGTCGGTGAACACTGAAGCTTTCTTT. Its translation: CASSQGLSVNTEAFF. The chain employs TRBV4-3 and TRBJ1-1, with D uncertain. This CDR3 spans 15 amino acids. Germline-derived CDR1 and CDR2 are LGHNA and YSLEER. V lost 1 base and J 0 bases, leaving 9 bases between the germline ends.

The V gene is TRBV19, the J gene TRBJ1-5; D unclear. Trimming removed 8 bases from V and 0 bases from J, with 8 bases in between. This CDR3 spans 13 amino acids. Germline V gene data show CDR1 as LNHDA and CDR2 as SQIVND (reference sequence). CDR3 loop: CASAGISNQPQHF. DNA of the CDR3: TGTGCCAGTGCCGGGATTAGCAATCAGCCCCAGCATTTT.

The CDR3, as DNA: TGTGCCAGCAGCCCGTATACAGGGGGGAGGATGAACACTGAAGCTTTCTTT. Its protein is CASSPYTGGRMNTEAFF. V and J are TRBV14 and TRBJ1-1; 8 nucleotides match TRBD1. The CDR3 sequence is 17 residues long. CDR1 is SGHDN, CDR2 FVKESK, per germline. V trimming: 4 bases; J trimming: 0 bases; junction bases outside the gene matches: 10.

The V and J genes are TRBV4-1 and TRBJ2-7; D is perhaps TRBD1 (5 bases). CDR3 length: 14 amino acids. CDR1 is MGHRA, CDR2 YSYEKL, per germline. V was cut by 4 bases and J by 0 bases, with 10 bases left in between. CDR3 DNA: TGCGCCAGCAGCCGGGGCCCGGACTCCTACGAGCAGTACTTC. Protein product: CASSRGPDSYEQYF.

The rearrangement links TRBV27 to TRBJ1-3; tentatively, D is TRBD1 (5 bases). Germline lookup yields CDR1 MNHEY and CDR2 SMNVEV (reference sequence). This CDR3 spans 16 amino acids. Trimming pared 3 bases from V and 4 bases from J, leaving 16 bases between. The chain's CDR3 is CASSLGGSLLGNTIYF. Here the CDR3 DNA reads TGTGCCAGCAGTTTGGGGGGGTCACTCCTCGGAAACACCATATATTTT.

This clone was found a few times. This chain joins TRBV19 and TRBJ2-1; D perhaps matches TRBD2 (6 bases). Germline-derived CDR1 and CDR2 are LNHDA and SQIVND (reference sequence). The germline V and J ends were trimmed by 3 bases and 8 bases, with 17 bases remaining between them. This CDR3 is built from 15 residues. CDR3 bases: TGTGCCAGTAGTATTTTGACGGGAGCACGTTATGAGCAGTTCTTC. It is translated as CASSILTGARYEQFF. Combining the CDR3 with reference TRBV19 and TRBJ2-1 gives the whole variable domain DGGITQSPKYLFRKEGQNVTLSCEQNLNHDAMYWYRQDPGQGLRLIYYSQIVNDFQKGDIAEGYSVSREKKESFPLTVTSAQKNPTAFYLCASSILTGARYEQFFGPGTRLTVL.

This clone appeared a single time. The chain combines TRBV5-1 with TRBJ1-3, with D maybe TRBD1 (6 bases). The CDR3 is made up of 14 amino acids. Germline CDR1 reads SGHRS; CDR2 reads YFSETQ. Trimming shortened V by 0 bases and J by 4 bases, and 8 bases separated the two germline ends. The CDR3 loop is CASSLGTAGNTIYF. CDR3 DNA sequence: TGCGCCAGCAGCTTGGGGACAGCCGGAAACACCATATATTTT.

The chain employs TRBV4-1 and TRBJ1-4; 8 bases are a match to TRBD1. Germline assignment: CDR1 MGHRA and CDR2 YSYEKL. There are 16 residues in the CDR3. V was pared by 4 bases and J by 7 bases, with 11 bases of the junction left unmatched. CDR3 in amino acids: CASSLSPTGVAEKLFF. Here the CDR3 DNA reads TGCGCCAGCAGCCTGAGCCCGACAGGGGTCGCTGAAAAACTGTTTTTT.

The J gene is TRBJ2-1, the V gene TRBV6-5, with a weak D call TRBD2 (6 bases). V was cut by 2 bases and J by 5 bases, with 16 bases left in between. Per germline, CDR1 MNHEY and CDR2 SVGAGI. CDR3 size: 16 residues. CDR3 in DNA: TGTGCCAGCAGTTACCGCTGGGGGGACGGGGACAATGAGCAGTTCTTC. Amino acid sequence: CASSYRWGDGDNEQFF.

This chain links TRBV10-3 with TRBJ2-2; 8 nucleotides line up with TRBD1. The germline CDR1 and CDR2 sequences are ENHRY and SYGVKD. V gave up 2 bases and J gave up 7 bases; unmatched junction bases: 9. The CDR3 has 16 amino acids. The CDR3 bases are TGTGCCATCAGTGAGGCCCACGGACAGGGCGGCGGGGAGCTGTTTTTT. It yields the protein CAISEAHGQGGGELFF.